This T cell receptor (beta chain) is drawn from a study of cytomegalovirus exposure and HLA in healthy donors. Study information: An earlier analysis found some 120 million unique TCR beta sequences from 150 million to 200 million T cells.

PCR used 60 Vbeta primers and 13 Jbeta primers. Produced via immunoSEQ multiplex PCR; TCRdb's table is partial and in-frame only. This repertoire shows about 130,000 clones, approximately 80% found once; its top ten account for 1.2%. The CDR3 consists of 14 residues. The V gene end was trimmed by 4 bases and the J gene end by 7 bases; junction bases not matched to a gene: 5. Looked up from germline, CDR1 is LNHDA and CDR2 is SQIVND (reference sequence). In the case of this clone: No antigen is known for it.

General study results and limits: Highly shared variants forming one cluster were likely a sequencing artifact. Presence/absence results assume similar sequencing depth per donor, which may not hold.

The J gene is TRBJ2-7, the V gene TRBV19; 12 positions agree with TRBD1. Sequenced material: PBMCs. This sequence was found in a girl under 10 years old in good health and CMV-seronegative. CDR3 nucleotides: TGTGCCAGTAGTAAGGGACAGGGGGCTTGGGAGCAGTACTTC. Residues: CASSKGQGAWEQYF.